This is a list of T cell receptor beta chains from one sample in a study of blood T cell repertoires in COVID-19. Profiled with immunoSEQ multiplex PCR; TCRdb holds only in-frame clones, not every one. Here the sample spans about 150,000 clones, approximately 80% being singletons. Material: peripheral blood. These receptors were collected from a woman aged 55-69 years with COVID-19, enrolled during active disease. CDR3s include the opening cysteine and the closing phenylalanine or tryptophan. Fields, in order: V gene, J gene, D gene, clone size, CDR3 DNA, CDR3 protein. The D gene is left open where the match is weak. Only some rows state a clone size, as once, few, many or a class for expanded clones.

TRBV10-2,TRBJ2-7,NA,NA,TGCGCCAGCAGTGACCCCGGACAGTTACACGAGCAGTACTTC,CASSDPGQLHEQYF
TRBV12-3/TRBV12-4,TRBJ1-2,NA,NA,TGTGCCAGCAGTTTATCCCAGGGGATTGGCTACACCTTC,CASSLSQGIGYTF
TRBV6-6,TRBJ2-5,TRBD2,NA,TGTGCCAGCAGTTACACGAGACTAGCCGAGACCCAGTACTTC,CASSYTRLAETQYF
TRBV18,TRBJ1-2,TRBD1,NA,TGTGCCAGCTCACCAATGGGACAGGGGGGGAACTATGGCTACACCTTC,CASSPMGQGGNYGYTF
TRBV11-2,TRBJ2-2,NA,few,TGTGCCAGCAGCTTAGTCAGGGGTCCTACCGGGGAGCTGTTTTTT,CASSLVRGPTGELFF
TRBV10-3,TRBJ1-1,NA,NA,TGTGCCATCAGTGAGTCCTCCGGGGCTTTCTTT,CAISESSGAFF
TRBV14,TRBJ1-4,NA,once,TGTGCCAGCAGCGCCCCGGTGGGAGGAAACGAAAAACTGTTTTTT,CASSAPVGGNEKLFF
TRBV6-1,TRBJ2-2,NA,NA,TGTGCCAGCAGTGAAAGACTAGTATGGGCCGGGGAGCTGTTTTTT,CASSERLVWAGELFF
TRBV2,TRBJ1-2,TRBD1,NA,TGTGCCAGCAGCCGGACAGGGGGCAATAACTATGGCTACACCTTC,CASSRTGGNNYGYTF
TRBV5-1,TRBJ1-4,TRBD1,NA,TGCGCCAGCAGCGCCATGACAGGGGGTTATAGAAAGAATGAAAAACTGTTTTTT,CASSAMTGGYRKNEKLFF
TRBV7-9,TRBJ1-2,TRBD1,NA,TGTGCCAGCAGCTCAGGGACAGAGAGAGCTAACTATGGCTACACCTTC,CASSSGTERANYGYTF
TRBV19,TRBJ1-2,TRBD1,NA,TGTGCCAGTATGGGGACAGGGGCCCTCTATGGCTACACCTTC,CASMGTGALYGYTF
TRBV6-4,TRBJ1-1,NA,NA,TGTGCCAGCAGTGCCTATAGCAGGGGAGCTGAAGCTTTCTTT,CASSAYSRGAEAFF
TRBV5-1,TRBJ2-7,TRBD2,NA,TGCGCCAGCAGCTTGGGGGCTAGCGGGAGTGGTGGGCAGTACTTC,CASSLGASGSGGQYF
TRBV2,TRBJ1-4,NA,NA,TGTGCCAGCAGTGATGGAGAGAGTCTTAATGAAAAACTGTTTTTT,CASSDGESLNEKLFF
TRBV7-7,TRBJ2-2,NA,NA,TGTGCTAGCAGCTTCGGCAGGGTGGGCCACCCCGGGGAGCTGTTTTTT,CASSFGRVGHPGELFF
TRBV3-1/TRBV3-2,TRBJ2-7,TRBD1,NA,TGTGCCAGCAGCCAAGATTTCCGAGGGGGCGAGTACGAGCAGTACTTC,CASSQDFRGGEYEQYF
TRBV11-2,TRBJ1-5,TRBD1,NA,TGTGCCAGCAGCTTGACAGGGGGTGTACAGCCCCAGCATTTT,CASSLTGGVQPQHF
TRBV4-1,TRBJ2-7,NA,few,TGCGCCAGCAGTCTCTCCACGAGCCGCTACGAGCAGTACTTC,CASSLSTSRYEQYF
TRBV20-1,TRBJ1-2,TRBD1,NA,TGCAGTGCTAGTGGACAGGGATATGGCTACACCTTC,CSASGQGYGYTF
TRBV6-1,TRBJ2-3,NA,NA,TGTGCCAGCAGTGAAGATGGAGGGCGGACAGATACGCAGTATTTT,CASSEDGGRTDTQYF
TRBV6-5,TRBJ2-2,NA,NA,TGTGCCAGCAGTTACCCAGGGGTCGGCACCGGGGAGCTGTTTTTT,CASSYPGVGTGELFF
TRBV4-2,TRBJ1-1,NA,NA,TGTGCCAGCAGCCCCCCACAGAACACTGAAGCTTTCTTT,CASSPPQNTEAFF
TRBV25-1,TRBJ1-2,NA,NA,TGTGCCAGCAGTGAACCGGGTCGAGGTTACTATGGCTACACCTTC,CASSEPGRGYYGYTF
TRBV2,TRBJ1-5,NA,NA,TGTGCCAGCAGTGACTTAATAAGCAATCAGCCCCAGCATTTT,CASSDLISNQPQHF
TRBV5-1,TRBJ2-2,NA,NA,TGCGCCAGCAGCCCGACAGCGAACACCGGGGAGCTGTTTTTT,CASSPTANTGELFF
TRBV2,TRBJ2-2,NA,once,TGTGCCAGCACCGAGGGCGGGTCTCATACCGGGGAGCTGTTTTTT,CASTEGGSHTGELFF
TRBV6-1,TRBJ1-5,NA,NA,TGTGCCAGCAGTGAGCAGGGCGCGGGGTCGGGCAATCAGCCCCAGCATTTT,CASSEQGAGSGNQPQHF
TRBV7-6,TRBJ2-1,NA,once,TGTGCCAGCAGCTCAATACCCATTGTGAGCTCCTACAATGAGCAGTTCTTC,CASSSIPIVSSYNEQFF
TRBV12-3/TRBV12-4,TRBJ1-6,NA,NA,TGTGCCAGCAGTTCTATCATCAATTCACCCCTCCACTTT,CASSSIINSPLHF
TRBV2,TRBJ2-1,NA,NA,TGTGCCAGCAGTGACAGATTCAATGAGCAGTTCTTC,CASSDRFNEQFF
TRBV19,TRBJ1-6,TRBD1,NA,TGTGCCACCAGGGGACAGGGGGCGACCTATAATTCACCCCTCCACTTT,CATRGQGATYNSPLHF
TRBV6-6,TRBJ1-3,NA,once,TGTGCCAGCAGTTACCAGGCCCAGAGCTCTGGAAACACCATATATTTT,CASSYQAQSSGNTIYF
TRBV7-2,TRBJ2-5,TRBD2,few,TGTGCCAGCAGCGAACTAGCGGGGGGTAAAGAGACCCAGTACTTC,CASSELAGGKETQYF
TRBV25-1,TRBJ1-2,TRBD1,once,TGTGCCAGCAGTCCCCAGAGGACAGGGGCCCTGGACGGCTACACCTTC,CASSPQRTGALDGYTF
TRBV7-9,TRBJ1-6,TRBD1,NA,TGTGCCAGCAGCTTTGGACAGGGTGGCTCACCCCTCCACTTT,CASSFGQGGSPLHF
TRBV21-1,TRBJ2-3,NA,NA,TGTGCCAGCAGCAGTGACAGGGGCTACAGGGTTGATACGCAGTATTTT,CASSSDRGYRVDTQYF
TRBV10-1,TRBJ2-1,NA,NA,TGCGCCAGCAGCGACGGGATCCCGGACTTTAATGAGCAGTTCTTC,CASSDGIPDFNEQFF
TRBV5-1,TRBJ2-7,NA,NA,TGCGCCAGCAGCTTTCGGCACCCAGGATCCGAGCAGTACTTC,CASSFRHPGSEQYF
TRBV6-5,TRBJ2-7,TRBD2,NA,TGTGCCAGCAGGCCTAGCGGGAGTATCCACGAGCAGTACTTC,CASRPSGSIHEQYF
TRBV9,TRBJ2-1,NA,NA,TGTGCCAGCAGTGATAGACTGCACGATGAGCAGTTCTTC,CASSDRLHDEQFF
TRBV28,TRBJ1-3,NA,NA,TGTGCCAGCAGTTTGGGGCAGGGGTCTGGAAACACCATATATTTT,CASSLGQGSGNTIYF
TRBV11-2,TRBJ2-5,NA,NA,TGTGCCAGCAGCACCTCAGCTAGGTTGGAGTACTTC,CASSTSARLEYF
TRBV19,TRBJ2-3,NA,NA,TGTGCCACCAATCCGGGGCAGGGGAACACAGATACGCAGTATTTT,CATNPGQGNTDTQYF
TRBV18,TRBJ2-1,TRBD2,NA,TGTGCCAGCTCACCGGGGCTAGCGGGAGCCAGGGGGGACAATGAGCAGTTCTTC,CASSPGLAGARGDNEQFF
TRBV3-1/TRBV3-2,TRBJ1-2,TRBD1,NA,TGTGCCAGCAGTAACCGGGACAGGGTAAATGGCTACACCTTC,CASSNRDRVNGYTF